These 17 T cell receptor beta chains came from one sample sequenced in a study of shared clonotypes between healthy human individuals (dated by TCRdb to 2018 to 2020). Libraries came from the immunoSEQ multiplex PCR assay. This is the immuneACCESS table as TCRdb keeps it, with only in-frame sequences that have V and J called. A part of the clones is gone; compared with another copy, unresolved V genes explain less than half, and the rest is unexplained. The sample profile shows about 1.1 million clones; 60% to 80% of them were found once. About 0.89% of the sample belongs to the ten largest clones. What was sequenced was memory CD4+ T cells from PBMCs. The cell subset or site label, as the study defines it: CD45RA-negative fraction. These receptor sequences come from a man aged 18 to 30 in good health. Some clones in this sample may be carry-over from other donors' samples.

For this clone: This CDR3 is also generated by other DNA sequences in the sample. The genes are TRBV9 and TRBJ1-3, with D perhaps matching TRBD1 (6 bases). V gave up 3 bases and J gave up 4 bases, with 11 bases separating them. Germline CDR1 is SGDLS and CDR2 is YYNGEE. The CDR3 runs to 14 residues. The CDR3 bases are TGTGCCAGCAGCGCACAGGGTTCCGGAAACACCATATATTTT. Residues: CASSAQGSGNTIYF. Combining the CDR3 with reference TRBV9 and TRBJ1-3 gives the whole variable domain DSGVTQTPKHLITATGQRVTLRCSPRSGDLSVYWYQQSLDQGLQFLIQYYNGEERAKGNILERFSAQQFPDLHSELNLSSLELGDSALYFCASSAQGSGNTIYFGEGSWLTVV.

Worth noting for this clone: A much larger clone differs by one base, so this may be a read error. The same CDR3 is also encoded by other DNA sequences in this sample. The rearrangement links TRBV30 to TRBJ1-4, with 7 bases that match TRBD1. Germline lookup yields CDR1 GTSNPN and CDR2 SVGIG (reference sequence). The CDR3 contains 15 residues. Unmatched junction bases numbered 14, after V lost 5 bases and J lost 8 bases. CDR3 in DNA: TGTGCCTGGGGCCCACAGACAGGGCTTAGGGAAAAACTGTTTTTT. It yields the protein CAWGPQTGLREKLFF. Full variable domain (rest looked up from reference TRBV30 and TRBJ1-4): SQTIHQWPATLVQPVGSPLSLECTVEGTSNPNLYWYRQAAGRGLQLLFYSVGIGQISSEVPQNLSASRPQDRQFILSSKKLLLSDSGFYLCAWGPQTGLREKLFFGSGTQLSVL.

J is TRBJ1-2 and V is TRBV27, with a possible D match to TRBD1 (6 bases). V was clipped by 5 bases and J by 6 bases, with 16 bases between them. Germline CDR1 is MNHEY and CDR2 is SMNVEV (reference sequence). This CDR3 contains 14 residues. The CDR3 DNA reads as TGTGCCAGCAGTCCGATACAGGGACGGGATGGCTACACCTTC. This translates into CASSPIQGRDGYTF.

The chain uses TRBV11-1 and TRBJ2-2; D perhaps matches TRBD2 (6 bases). Germline V gene lookup returns CDR1 SGHAT and CDR2 FQDESV (reference sequence). V was cut by 3 bases and J by 1 base, with 12 bases left in between. This CDR3 spans 16 amino acids. DNA of the CDR3: TGTGCCAGCAGCTTGAGGCGGGGCATGAACACCGGGGAGCTGTTTTTT. Translated, it gives CASSLRRGMNTGELFF.

The chain has TRBV19 and TRBJ1-5; weak D call: TRBD1 (6 bases). CDR3 size: 15 residues. V was shortened by 5 bases and J by 2 bases, with 13 bases between the two germline ends. CDR1 and CDR2 from the germline V gene are LNHDA and SQIVND (reference sequence). The CDR3 protein is CASSPKGGGNQPQHF. The CDR3 DNA reads TGTGCCAGTAGTCCAAAGGGGGGCGGCAATCAGCCCCAGCATTTT.

This clone was seen a single time. The sample has other DNA sequences that encode this CDR3 too. The chain joins TRBV29-1 to TRBJ2-3; the match to TRBD2 covers 13 bases. V gave up 6 bases and J gave up 2 bases; unmatched junction bases: 5. This CDR3 region has 15 residues. The germline V gene has CDR1 SQVTM and CDR2 ANQGSEA. The CDR3 region is CSVGGTSGNTDTQYF. The CDR3 bases are TGCAGCGTAGGAGGGACTAGCGGGAACACAGATACGCAGTATTTT.

The rearrangement links TRBV6-1 to TRBJ2-7; D not resolved. Germline CDR1 is MNHNS and CDR2 is SASEGT. The CDR3 covers 15 residues. Trimming pared 0 bases from V and 0 bases from J, leaving 9 bases between. CDR3 residues: CASSEAGQSSYEQYF. The CDR3 nucleotides are TGTGCCAGCAGTGAAGCTGGTCAGAGCTCCTACGAGCAGTACTTC.

Here the CDR3 reads CAWNERLGGYTF. CDR3 DNA sequence: TGTGCCTGGAATGAACGGTTGGGAGGCTACACCTTC. The chain combines TRBV30 with TRBJ1-2; D ambiguous. The CDR3 is made up of 12 amino acids. V gave up 4 bases and J gave up 8 bases, with 14 bases separating them. Germline V gene sequence: CDR1 GTSNPN, CDR2 SVGIG (reference sequence).

The sample holds a few counts of this clone. This chain links TRBV30 with TRBJ2-2, with TRBD2 as a possible D gene (6 bases). The germline CDR1 and CDR2 sequences are GTSNPN and SVGIG (reference sequence). V lost 3 bases and J 2 bases, leaving 7 bases between the germline ends. There are 13 residues in the CDR3. The DNA for the CDR3 is TGTGCCTGGAGGGACTACAACACCGGGGAGCTGTTTTTT. This codes for CAWRDYNTGELFF. Together with reference TRBV30 and TRBJ2-2, the CDR3 gives the full variable domain: SQTIHQWPATLVQPVGSPLSLECTVEGTSNPNLYWYRQAAGRGLQLLFYSVGIGQISSEVPQNLSASRPQDRQFILSSKKLLLSDSGFYLCAWRDYNTGELFFGEGSRLTVL.

In its sample, this clone was seen many times. V and J are TRBV7-2 and TRBJ2-6; D could derive from TRBD1 or TRBD2 (6 bases each). This CDR3 comprises 15 residues. Germline V gene sequence: CDR1 SGHTA, CDR2 FQGNSA. V gave up 5 bases and J gave up 2 bases, with 10 bases separating them. The CDR3 here is CASSHREAGANVLTF. The CDR3 DNA is TGTGCCAGCAGCCACAGGGAGGCTGGGGCCAACGTCCTGACTTTC.

This clone was counted a few times. The genes are TRBV4-1 and TRBJ2-3; the D gene is possibly TRBD1 (5 bases). Germline CDR1 and CDR2: MGHRA and YSYEKL. The CDR3 spans 17 residues. V lost 0 bases, J lost 3 bases, and 16 bases lay in between. The DNA of the CDR3 is TGCGCCAGCAGCCAAGATCTTCAGGCAGGGTATACAGATACGCAGTATTTT. This codes for CASSQDLQAGYTDTQYF.

With regard to this clone: This is likely an artifact of a read error, given a far larger clone one base away. The chain links TRBV15 to TRBJ2-7; D call uncertain. The CDR3 sequence is 12 residues long. Per germline, CDR1 LNHNV and CDR2 YYDKDF (reference sequence). The V gene lost 2 bases and the J gene lost 5 bases, with 7 bases spanning the gap. The CDR3 reads CATSRNEDEQYF. In DNA, the CDR3 is TGTGCCACCAGCAGAAATGAGGACGAGCAGTACTTC.

A few counts support this clone. V gene TRBV10-2 combines with J gene TRBJ2-5; TRBD2 agrees at 14 bases. The V gene end was trimmed by 3 bases and the J gene end by 5 bases; junction bases not matched to a gene: 17. The CDR3 has 20 amino acids. Germline V gene sequence: CDR1 WSHSY, CDR2 SAAADI. The CDR3 is CASSDSNWGTSGRGSETQYF. The CDR3, as DNA: TGCGCCAGCAGTGATTCCAACTGGGGGACTAGCGGGAGAGGGTCGGAGACCCAGTACTTC.

The rearrangement joins TRBV5-4 to TRBJ2-7, with D perhaps TRBD1 (5 bases). CDR1 SGHNT and CDR2 YYREEE come from the germline V gene (reference sequence). The CDR3 has 13 residues. The V end lost 0 bases, the J end lost 9 bases, and 13 bases lay between the germline ends. The CDR3 sequence is CASSLVGQGRQYF. The CDR3 coding sequence is TGTGCCAGCAGCTTGGTGGGGCAGGGCCGGCAGTACTTC.

This clone is a singleton in its sample. The chain combines TRBV7-6 with TRBJ2-3; no firm D call. Germline V gene data show CDR1 as SGHVS and CDR2 as FNYEAQ. The length of the CDR3 is 14 residues. Trimming shortened V by 3 bases and J by 6 bases, and 13 bases separated the two germline ends. Here the CDR3 DNA reads TGTGCCAGCAGCTTGCGGTCGAGCGAGGATACGCAGTATTTT. Its translation: CASSLRSSEDTQYF.

The chain recombines TRBV2 with TRBJ1-2; possibly TRBD1 for D (6 bases). The V end lost 6 bases, the J end lost 7 bases, and 18 bases lay between the germline ends. This CDR3 contains 14 residues. Looked up from germline, CDR1 is SNHLY and CDR2 is FYNNEI. The CDR3 here is CASRSPGHQFGYTF. DNA of the CDR3: TGTGCCAGCAGGTCGCCGGGACACCAGTTTGGCTACACCTTC.

The chain links TRBV6-5 to TRBJ2-2; the D is unclear. The CDR3 is 12 amino acids. CDR1 MNHEY and CDR2 SVGAGI come from the germline V gene. Trimming pared 6 bases from V and 6 bases from J, leaving 8 bases between. The CDR3 DNA sequence: TGTGCCAGCAGACGACTCGCCGGGGAGCTGTTTTTT. As protein: CASRRLAGELFF.